Detailed here is one T cell receptor (beta chain). This entry comes from a study of CD8+ T cells in alopecia areata. Looking at the study overall: Treated patients were dosed with oral tofacitinib, taking 5 to 10 mg twice daily. Percent of scalp involved defined treated patients' severity scores.

Indicated treatment: oral pan-JAK inhibitor, 5-10 mg twice daily. Those with alopecia areata gave lesional scalp punch biopsies and peripheral blood. cDNA reverse transcribed from extracted RNA served as the sequencing template. Profiling relied on immunoSEQ multiplex PCR, and the TCRdb table lists in-frame clones only, not all of them. The sample holds tens of thousands of clones, around 45% seen once. The CDR3 extends over 12 amino acids. Germline V gene lookup returns CDR1 SQVTM and CDR2 ANQGSEA. Trimming shortened V by 3 bases and J by 3 bases, and 8 bases separated the two germline ends. The J gene is TRBJ2-5, the V gene TRBV29-1; no clear D. This TCR came from a human donor with alopecia areata. The input for sequencing was CD8+ T cells sorted from blood, taken between weeks 36 and 40, from a patient treated with tofacitinib. This CDR3 reads CSVDALEETQYF. For the CDR3, the DNA is TGCAGCGTTGATGCGCTTGAAGAGACCCAGTACTTC.